The 17 T cell receptor beta chains reported below all come from one sample, sequenced in a study of identical twins' blood T cells. TCRdb analysed the 5' RACE reads with MiXCR anew, one entry per CDR3 protein. The table includes 300,000 to 450,000 distinct CDR3 sequences, over 25% detected once. Sequencing input: PBMCs. Every receptor here comes from a woman aged 18-50 years in good health.

V gene TRBV4-2 combines with J gene TRBJ2-2, with D perhaps TRBD2 (6 bases). This CDR3 is built from 15 residues. V was cut by 1 base and J by 5 bases, with 11 bases left in between. Germline-derived CDR1 and CDR2 are LGHNA and YNFKEQ. This CDR3 is CASSQGVRGTGELFF. CDR3 nucleotide sequence: TGTGCCAGCAGCCAAGGTGTTCGGGGGACCGGGGAGCTGTTTTTT.

CDR3 amino acids: CAITTGTSGSNEQFF. The DNA of the CDR3 is TGTGCCATCACCACAGGGACTAGCGGGAGCAATGAGCAGTTCTTC. The genes are TRBV10-3 and TRBJ2-1; 14 nucleotides agree with TRBD2. This CDR3 is 15 amino acids long. CDR1 is ENHRY, CDR2 SYGVKD, per germline. The V and J ends lost 7 bases and 6 bases, in that order; junction bases with no gene match: 5.

This clonotype occurred a few times. The chain has TRBV5-5 and TRBJ2-3, with no clear D. V dropped 4 bases and J dropped 5 bases, with 14 bases sitting between them. Germline V gene data show CDR1 as SGHKS and CDR2 as YYEKEE (reference sequence). This CDR3 contains 14 residues. CDR3 protein: CASSRTPVVDTQYF. The CDR3 DNA reads as TGTGCCAGCAGCCGTACACCGGTGGTAGATACGCAGTATTTT. Drawing the rest from reference TRBV5-5 and TRBJ2-3, the complete variable domain is DAGVTQSPTHLIKTRGQQVTLRCSPISGHKSVSWYQQVLGQGPQFIFQYYEKEERGRGNFPDRFSARQFPNYSSELNVNALLLGDSALYLCASSRTPVVDTQYFGPGTRLTVL.

The chain joins TRBV6-1 to TRBJ1-2; weak D call: TRBD1 (6 bases). This CDR3 is 13 amino acids long. V was shortened by 1 base and J by 4 bases, with 7 bases between the two germline ends. The germline V gene has CDR1 MNHNS and CDR2 SASEGT. The CDR3 bases are TGTGCCAGCAGTGAAGGGGACACCTATGGCTACACCTTC. Residues: CASSEGDTYGYTF.

This clonotype turned up a few times. The chain links TRBV2 to TRBJ2-2, with D possibly being TRBD2 (5 bases). Germline values: CDR1 SNHLY, CDR2 FYNNEI. The CDR3 is 16 residues long. Trimming removed 8 bases at V and 5 bases at J, with 21 bases between. The DNA of the CDR3 is TGTGCCAGCCGTCCCCGGGGTCAACGGTTGACCGGGGAGCTGTTTTTT. Encoded protein: CASRPRGQRLTGELFF.

The V gene is TRBV29-1, the J gene TRBJ1-1; D gene unclear. Germline CDR1 and CDR2: SQVTM and ANQGSEA. Trimming removed 7 bases at V and 4 bases at J, with 13 bases between. The CDR3 is 12 residues long. In nucleotides, the CDR3 is TGCAGCGGTAGAGACACGTCCACTGAAGCTTTCTTT. The encoded protein is CSGRDTSTEAFF.

This sequence joins TRBV6-6 and TRBJ1-4; possibly TRBD1 for D (6 bases). Trimming took off 7 bases at V and 7 bases at J, with 16 bases between the two ends. Germline lookup yields CDR1 MNHNY and CDR2 SVGAGI (reference sequence). This CDR3 has 14 residues. Written as DNA, the CDR3 is TGTGCCAGCACCCTCGGGGGGCGAGGTGAAAAACTGTTTTTT. Translated, it gives CASTLGGRGEKLFF.

The DNA for the CDR3 is TGCAGTGCCACCGGAAGGCGCCTTGGGCAAGAGACCCAGTACTTC. It translates to CSATGRRLGQETQYF. This sequence joins TRBV20-1 and TRBJ2-5, with unresolved D. Germline CDR1 and CDR2: DFQATT and SNEGSKA (reference sequence). The CDR3 extends over 15 amino acids. With 6 bases removed from V and 2 bases from J, the gap between germline ends came to 19 bases.

This rearrangement joins TRBV20-1 to TRBJ1-1; D call uncertain. V was trimmed by 3 bases and J by 0 bases, leaving 8 bases between them. Germline V gene data show CDR1 as DFQATT and CDR2 as SNEGSKA (reference sequence). The CDR3 sequence is 13 residues long. CDR3 DNA sequence: TGCAGTGCTAGGGCCCCATTGAACACTGAAGCTTTCTTT. Its protein product is CSARAPLNTEAFF.

In this sample, this clonotype turned up once. A much bigger clone sits one base away, suggesting this may be a read error. The V and J genes are TRBV9 and TRBJ1-2, with D maybe TRBD1 (5 bases). The CDR3 is 14 residues long. Germline V lookup: CDR1 SGDLS, CDR2 YYNGEE. CDR3 region: CASSDGTYPYSYTF. In nucleotides, the CDR3 is TGTGCCAGCAGCGACGGGACCTACCCCTATAGCTACACCTTC.

This clonotype was detected many times. This rearrangement joins TRBV9 to TRBJ1-5; D might be TRBD1 (5 bases). Germline V gene data show CDR1 as SGDLS and CDR2 as YYNGEE. This CDR3 is built from 13 residues. Between the trimmed V and J ends, which lost 4 bases and 6 bases, there was a span of 11 bases. The CDR3 DNA is TGTGCCAGCAGCCGACAGCCGAGTCAGCCCCAGCATTTT. This encodes CASSRQPSQPQHF.

This clonotype was counted a few times. The chain has TRBV12-3 or TRBV12-4 and TRBJ2-5, with 10 bases fitting TRBD2. CDR3 size: 15 residues. The ends lost 6 bases at V and 2 bases at J; junction bases unmatched: 6. CDR3 nucleotides: TGTGCCAGCAGCACCAGGGGACTAGCGCAAGAGACCCAGTACTTC. Amino acids: CASSTRGLAQETQYF.

In its sample, this clonotype was seen many times. V and J are TRBV10-3 and TRBJ2-1; 10 nucleotides align to TRBD1. Per germline, CDR1 ENHRY and CDR2 SYGVKD. The CDR3 spans 14 residues. V lost 6 bases, J lost 5 bases, and 4 bases stayed unmatched. For the CDR3, the DNA is TGTGCCATCAGCTCCGGGACAGGGGACAATGAGCAGTTCTTC. The encoded protein is CAISSGTGDNEQFF.

The J gene is TRBJ2-3, the V gene TRBV10-3; a weak D match, TRBD2 (5 bases). Looked up from germline, CDR1 is ENHRY and CDR2 is SYGVKD. The CDR3 has 15 amino acids. Trimming stripped 7 bases from V and 4 bases from J, with 18 bases between. DNA for the CDR3: TGTGCCATCAAACCACAGTGGTATAGCGCAGATACGCAGTATTTT. This sequence encodes CAIKPQWYSADTQYF.

This clonotype has a handful of counts. V gene TRBV20-1 combines with J gene TRBJ1-2; D is uncertain. The V end lost 3 bases, the J end lost 4 bases, and 12 bases lay between the germline ends. CDR1 and CDR2 from the germline V gene are DFQATT and SNEGSKA (reference sequence). The CDR3 covers 13 residues. CDR3 sequence (DNA): TGCAGTGCTAGCGGGGAGGTGTCCTATGGCTACACCTTC. Amino acids: CSASGEVSYGYTF.

The rearrangement links TRBV6-2 or TRBV6-3 to TRBJ2-7, with 7 nucleotides matching TRBD1. Germline lookup yields CDR1 MNHEY and CDR2 SVGEGT. The trim removed 5 bases at V and 0 bases at J, leaving 7 bases unmatched. The CDR3 length is 15 residues. The DNA for the CDR3 is TGTGCCAGCAGTCCCCTGACAGGGTTCTCCTACGAGCAGTACTTC. It yields the protein CASSPLTGFSYEQYF.

J is TRBJ2-2 and V is TRBV15, with D uncertain. The ends were cut back, 8 bases at V and 4 bases at J, with 8 bases in the middle. Germline V gene data show CDR1 as LNHNV and CDR2 as YYDKDF (reference sequence). This CDR3 has 12 residues. CDR3 coding DNA: TGTGCCACCGAGGATAGCACCGGGGAGCTGTTTTTT. It is translated as CATEDSTGELFF.